This T cell receptor beta chain is from a study of shared clonotypes between healthy human individuals. Selected positively for CCR7 and CD45RO-negative, naive CD8 cells excluded terminally differentiated effector memory CD45RA+ cells. Repertoires were generated with immunoSEQ multiplex PCR, while TCRdb's copy carries only in-frame clones and drops some. This table has 1.5 million to 2.5 million clones, about 95% appearing once. CDR1 and CDR2 from the germline V gene are MNHEY and SMNVEV (reference sequence). V was pared by 0 bases and J by 5 bases, with 5 bases between. The CDR3 contains 13 residues.

The TCR comes from a man aged 18 to 29 in good health. What was sequenced was naive CD8+ T cells sorted from blood. The chain recombines TRBV27 with TRBJ1-5; D unclear. CDR3 sequence reads: CASSLSEDQPQHF. The CDR3 region has the DNA TGTGCCAGCAGTTTATCTGAGGATCAGCCCCAGCATTTT.